The TCR beta chain under discussion was sequenced for a study of cytomegalovirus exposure and HLA in healthy donors. The study, taken as a whole, reports: Later, an analysis showed that TCR beta chains associated with HLA were more clonally expanded than others that were equally common. As was reported, the HLA-A and HLA-B alleles of most subjects were accurately predicted from TCR beta sequences.

Both 60 Vbeta primers and 13 Jbeta primers went into the PCR. Only in-frame clones appear in the TCRdb table, and some are missing; sequencing was by immunoSEQ multiplex PCR. Among about 150,000 clones listed, under 80% were seen once. On this clone: The target antigen is unknown.

The TCR originated in a man aged 25-45 years in good health and CMV-seronegative. The sequenced sample consisted of PBMCs.

Here the CDR3 DNA reads TGTGCCAGCAGCCCACAGGGAAGTAACTATGGCTACACCTTC. Amino acids: CASSPQGSNYGYTF. The chain carries TRBV9 and TRBJ1-2, with a possible D match to TRBD1 (6 bases). V lost 4 bases and J lost 1, with 11 bases in between. Germline CDR1 reads SGDLS; CDR2 reads YYNGEE. The CDR3 consists of 14 residues.